This T cell receptor beta chain emerged from a study of siplizumab effects on memory and regulatory T cells. Study-level findings and limits: Mean Treg-derived proportions of mappable alloreactive CD4+ clones were roughly 69% for siplizumab and roughly 30% for controls.

Data came from immunoSEQ multiplex PCR; TCRdb stores just in-frame clones and leaves some out. The data show approximately 46,000 clones, roughly 92% seen once. This CDR3 spans 14 amino acids. Trimming cost V 3 bases and J 3 bases; bases outside gene matches: 3. Germline V gene lookup returns CDR1 MGHDK and CDR2 SYGVNS. Remarks on this clone: The antigen remains undetermined.

The receptor comes from a human donor in good health. The sample was CD8+ T cells sorted from blood. The chain employs TRBV25-1 and TRBJ2-7; 9 bases match TRBD2. The CDR3 is CASSEAGGGYEQYF. CDR3 nucleotide sequence: TGTGCCAGCAGTGAGGCGGGAGGGGGCTACGAGCAGTACTTC.